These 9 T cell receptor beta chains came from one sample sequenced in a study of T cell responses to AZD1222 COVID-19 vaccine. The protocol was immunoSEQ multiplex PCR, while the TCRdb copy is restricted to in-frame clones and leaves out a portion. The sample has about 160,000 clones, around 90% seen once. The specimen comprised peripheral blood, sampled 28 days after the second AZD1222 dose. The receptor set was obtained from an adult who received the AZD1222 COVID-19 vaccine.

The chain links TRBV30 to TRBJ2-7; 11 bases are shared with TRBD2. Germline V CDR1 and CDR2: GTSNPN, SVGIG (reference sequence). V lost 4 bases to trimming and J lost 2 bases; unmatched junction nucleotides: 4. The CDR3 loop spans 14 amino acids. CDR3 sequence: CAWTLAGGTYEQYF. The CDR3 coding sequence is TGTGCCTGGACGCTAGCGGGAGGCACCTACGAGCAGTACTTC.

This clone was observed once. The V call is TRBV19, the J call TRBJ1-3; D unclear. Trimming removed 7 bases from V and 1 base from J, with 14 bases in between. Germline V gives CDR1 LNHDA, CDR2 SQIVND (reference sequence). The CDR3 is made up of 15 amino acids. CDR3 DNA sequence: TGTGCCAGTACCACACAAACAACGTCTGGAAACACCATATATTTT. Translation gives CASTTQTTSGNTIYF.

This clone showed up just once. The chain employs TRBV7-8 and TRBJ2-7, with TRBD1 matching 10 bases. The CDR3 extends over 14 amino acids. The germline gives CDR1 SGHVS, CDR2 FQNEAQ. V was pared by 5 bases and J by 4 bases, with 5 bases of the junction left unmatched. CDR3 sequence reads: CASSRTGGGYEQYF. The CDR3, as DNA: TGTGCCAGCAGCCGGACAGGGGGAGGTTACGAGCAGTACTTC.

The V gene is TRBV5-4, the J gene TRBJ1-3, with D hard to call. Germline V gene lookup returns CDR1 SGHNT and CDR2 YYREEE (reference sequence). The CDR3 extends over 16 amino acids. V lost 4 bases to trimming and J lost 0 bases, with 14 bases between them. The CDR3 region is CASSPAGLSSGNTIYF. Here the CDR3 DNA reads TGTGCCAGCAGCCCGGCAGGCCTAAGCTCTGGAAACACCATATATTTT. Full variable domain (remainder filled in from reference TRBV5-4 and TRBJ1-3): ETGVTQSPTHLIKTRGQQVTLRCSSQSGHNTVSWYQQALGQGPQFIFQYYREEENGRGNFPPRFSGLQFPNYSSELNVNALELDDSALYLCASSPAGLSSGNTIYFGEGSWLTVV.

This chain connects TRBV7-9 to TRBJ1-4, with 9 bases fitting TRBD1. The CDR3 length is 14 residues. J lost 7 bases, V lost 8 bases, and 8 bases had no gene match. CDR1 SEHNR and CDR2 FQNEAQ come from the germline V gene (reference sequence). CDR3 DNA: TGTGCCAGCGGCGACAGGGGGGGCCGTGAAAAACTGTTTTTT. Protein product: CASGDRGGREKLFF. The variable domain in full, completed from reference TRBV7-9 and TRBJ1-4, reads DTGVSQNPRHKITKRGQNVTFRCDPISEHNRLYWYRQTLGQGPEFLTYFQNEAQLEKSRLLSDRFSAERPKGSFSTLEIQRTEQGDSAMYLCASGDRGGREKLFFGSGTQLSVL.

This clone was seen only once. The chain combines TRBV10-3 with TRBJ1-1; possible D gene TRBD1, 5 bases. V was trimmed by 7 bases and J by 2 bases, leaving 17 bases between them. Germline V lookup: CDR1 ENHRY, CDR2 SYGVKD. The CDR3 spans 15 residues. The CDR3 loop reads CAINQLRGSNTEAFF. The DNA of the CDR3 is TGTGCCATCAACCAATTGCGGGGGTCTAACACTGAAGCTTTCTTT.

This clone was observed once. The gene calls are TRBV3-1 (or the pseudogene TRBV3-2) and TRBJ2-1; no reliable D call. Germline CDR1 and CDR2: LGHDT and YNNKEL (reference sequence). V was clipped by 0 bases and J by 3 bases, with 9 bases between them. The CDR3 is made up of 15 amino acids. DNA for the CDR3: TGTGCCAGCAGCCAAGACGATCCCAACTACAATGAGCAGTTCTTC. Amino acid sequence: CASSQDDPNYNEQFF.

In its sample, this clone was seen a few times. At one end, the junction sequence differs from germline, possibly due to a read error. In nucleotides, the CDR3 is TGTGCCAGCAGCTTAGAAGGGTTCTCCTCCGAGCAGTACTTC. Encoded protein: CASSLEGFSSEQYF. The chain employs TRBV7-9 and TRBJ2-7; D call uncertain. Germline CDR1 SEHNR, CDR2 FQNEAQ (reference sequence). The length of the CDR3 is 14 residues.

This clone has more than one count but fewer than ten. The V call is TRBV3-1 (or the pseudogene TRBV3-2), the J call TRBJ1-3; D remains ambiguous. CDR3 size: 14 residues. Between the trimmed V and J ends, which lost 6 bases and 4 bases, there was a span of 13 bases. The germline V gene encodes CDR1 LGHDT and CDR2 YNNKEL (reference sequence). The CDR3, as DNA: TGTGCCAGCAGAGGACGGAGGCGCGGAAACACCATATATTTT. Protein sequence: CASRGRRRGNTIYF.